This entry lists 10 T cell receptor beta chains sequenced from one sample in a study of blood T cell repertoires in COVID-19. TCRdb's table, derived via immunoSEQ multiplex PCR, lists solely in-frame clones and lacks some. This sample has hundreds of thousands of clones, with roughly four fifths found just once. The sequencing sample was made of peripheral blood. The receptors were gathered from a woman in her 40s with active or convalescent COVID-19.

The chain uses TRBV28 and TRBJ1-6; D unclear. The CDR3 sequence is 11 residues long. Germline CDR1 and CDR2: MDHEN and SYDVKM. V lost 7 bases, J lost 7 bases, and 5 bases lay in between. Here the CDR3 DNA reads TGTGCCAGCATAGCCAATTCACCCCTCCACTTT. This encodes CASIANSPLHF.

The chain carries TRBV11-3 and TRBJ2-7, with 9 bases that match TRBD1. The CDR3 totals 14 residues. From germline, CDR1 is SGHNT and CDR2 YENEEA. Losses at the gene ends were 3 bases for V and 2 bases for J; bases not matched to a gene: 2. CDR3 sequence reads: CASSFRDRAYEQYF. The CDR3 DNA is TGTGCCAGCAGCTTCCGGGACAGGGCCTACGAGCAGTACTTC. The full variable domain, with the rest looked up from reference TRBV11-3 and TRBJ2-7, is EAGVVQSPRYKIIEKKQPVAFWCNPISGHNTLYWYLQNLGQGPELLIRYENEEAVDDSQLPKDRFSAERLKGVDSTLKIQPAELGDSAVYLCASSFRDRAYEQYFGPGTRLTVT.

The chain joins TRBV4-3 to TRBJ2-7; 11 bases are shared with TRBD1. Trimming at V came to 0 bases and at J to 4 bases, leaving 5 bases not matched to a gene. CDR3 length: 16 residues. Germline-derived CDR1 and CDR2 are LGHNA and YSLEER. This chain's CDR3 is CASSQESGQGAYEQYF. The CDR3 DNA is TGCGCCAGCAGCCAAGAATCCGGACAGGGGGCGTACGAGCAGTACTTC.

The chain joins TRBV18 to TRBJ2-7, with D perhaps matching TRBD2 (6 bases). Per the germline V gene, CDR1 is KGHSH and CDR2 is LQKENI. This CDR3 has 13 amino acids. V lost 6 bases to trimming and J lost 6 bases, with 15 bases between them. CDR3 nucleotide sequence: TGTGCCAGCTCCCAAGGAGGGCAACGCGAGCAGTACTTC. Amino acids: CASSQGGQREQYF.

The chain employs TRBV27 and TRBJ2-3; the D gene is possibly TRBD1 (6 bases). Germline V gene data show CDR1 as MNHEY and CDR2 as SMNVEV (reference sequence). With 7 bases removed from V and 2 bases from J, the gap between germline ends came to 13 bases. The CDR3 has 14 amino acids. The CDR3 DNA sequence: TGTGCCAGCACCCGGGACAAACCCACAGATACGCAGTATTTT. Translated: CASTRDKPTDTQYF.

V usage is TRBV4-3 and J usage is TRBJ1-6; 8 bases agree with TRBD1. The V and J ends lost 1 base and 9 bases, in that order; junction bases with no gene match: 5. CDR3 length: 15 residues. Germline assignment: CDR1 LGHNA and CDR2 YSLEER. DNA of the CDR3: TGCGCCAGCAGCCAAGGCGGACAGGGCGGTTCACCCCTCCACTTT. This gives the protein CASSQGGQGGSPLHF.

The chain recombines TRBV6-1 with TRBJ2-5, with TRBD1 as a possible D gene (6 bases). The CDR3 consists of 16 residues. Germline lookup yields CDR1 MNHNS and CDR2 SASEGT. Trimming left V 4 bases short and J 2 bases short, with 17 bases between. The CDR3 is CASSAHRVGTQETQYF. CDR3 in DNA: TGTGCCAGCAGTGCCCACAGGGTGGGTACGCAAGAGACCCAGTACTTC.

The rearrangement joins TRBV19 to TRBJ2-5; D might be TRBD2 (7 bases). Germline-derived CDR1 and CDR2 are LNHDA and SQIVND (reference sequence). The CDR3 is 14 amino acids. Trimming stripped 5 bases from V and 5 bases from J, with 15 bases between. CDR3 sequence (DNA): TGTGCCAGTAGTTGGGGGGGGCTAGGGGAGACCCAGTACTTC. This codes for CASSWGGLGETQYF.

The rearrangement joins TRBV9 to TRBJ2-7, with 7 bases identical to TRBD1. There are 14 residues in the CDR3. Germline V gives CDR1 SGDLS, CDR2 YYNGEE. V lost 3 bases, J lost 3 bases, and 6 bases stayed unmatched. This CDR3 is CASSAAGTDYEQYF. The CDR3, as DNA: TGTGCCAGCAGCGCCGCCGGGACAGACTACGAGCAGTACTTC.

This rearrangement joins TRBV19 to TRBJ1-1; 10 nucleotides align to TRBD1. Germline V gives CDR1 LNHDA, CDR2 SQIVND (reference sequence). V lost 4 bases and J lost 8; bases outside the gene matches: 7. This CDR3 is built from 14 residues. The CDR3, as DNA: TGTGCCAGTAGTAGTGCGGGACAGGGGAGAGAAGCTTTCTTT. It codes for CASSSAGQGREAFF.